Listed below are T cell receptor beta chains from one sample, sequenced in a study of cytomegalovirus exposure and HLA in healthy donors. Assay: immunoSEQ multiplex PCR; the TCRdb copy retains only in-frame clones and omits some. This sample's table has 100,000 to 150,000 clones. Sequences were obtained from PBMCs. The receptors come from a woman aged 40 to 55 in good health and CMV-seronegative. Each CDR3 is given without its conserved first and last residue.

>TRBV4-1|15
ASSQTLSPGAGQPQH
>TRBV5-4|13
ASSRKGGNSSPLH
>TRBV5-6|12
ASSFLALNTEAF
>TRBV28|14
ASSLGDRGGSYGYT
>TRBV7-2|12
ASSLQGAQTEAF
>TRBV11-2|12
ASSLVSGVYGYT
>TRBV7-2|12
ASSERQGIYEQY
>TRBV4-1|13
ASSQPKKTARVLH
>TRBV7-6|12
ASSLAGTLSEAF
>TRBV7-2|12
ASSLTGGANIQY
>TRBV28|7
ARGGEAF
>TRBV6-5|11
ASRRTNTDTQY
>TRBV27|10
ASSGGAVEQY
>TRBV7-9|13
ASSLAGRGEDTQY
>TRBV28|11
ASSETANYGYT
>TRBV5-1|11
ASRAGGGYGYT
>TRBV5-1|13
ASSRGGGDTDTQY
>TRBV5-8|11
ASSFTGGYGYT
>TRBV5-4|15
ASSLRLAGGHTDTQY
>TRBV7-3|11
ASSLSRQDTQY
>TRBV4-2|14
ASSQDAAGLLSEQF
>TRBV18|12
ASCDRVRNQPQH